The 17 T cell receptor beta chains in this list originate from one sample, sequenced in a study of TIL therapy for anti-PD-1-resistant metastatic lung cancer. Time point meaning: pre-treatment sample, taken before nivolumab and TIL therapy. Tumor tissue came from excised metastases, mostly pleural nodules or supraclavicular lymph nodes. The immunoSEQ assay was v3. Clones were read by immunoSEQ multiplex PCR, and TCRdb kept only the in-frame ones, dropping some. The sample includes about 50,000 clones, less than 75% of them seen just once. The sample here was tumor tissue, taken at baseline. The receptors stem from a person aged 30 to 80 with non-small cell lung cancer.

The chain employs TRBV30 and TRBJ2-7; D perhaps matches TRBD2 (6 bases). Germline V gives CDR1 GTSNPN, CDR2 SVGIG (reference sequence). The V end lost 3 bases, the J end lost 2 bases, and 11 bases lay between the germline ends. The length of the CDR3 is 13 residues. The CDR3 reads CAWRPGLTYEQYF. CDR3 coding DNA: TGTGCCTGGAGACCGGGACTGACCTACGAGCAGTACTTC.

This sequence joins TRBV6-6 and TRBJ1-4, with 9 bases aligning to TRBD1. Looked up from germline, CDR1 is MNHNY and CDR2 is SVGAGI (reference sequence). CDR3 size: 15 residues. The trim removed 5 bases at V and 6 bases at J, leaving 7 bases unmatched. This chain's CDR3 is CASSDTGQGYEKLFF. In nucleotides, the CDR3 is TGTGCCAGCAGTGACACGGGACAGGGTTATGAAAAACTGTTTTTT.

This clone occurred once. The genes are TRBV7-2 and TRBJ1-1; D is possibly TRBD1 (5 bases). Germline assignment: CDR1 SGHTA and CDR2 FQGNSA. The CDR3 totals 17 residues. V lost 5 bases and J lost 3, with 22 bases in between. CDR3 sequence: CASSRRAGQVTDTEAFF. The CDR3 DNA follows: TGTGCCAGCAGCCGCAGGGCAGGGCAAGTGACGGACACTGAAGCTTTCTTT. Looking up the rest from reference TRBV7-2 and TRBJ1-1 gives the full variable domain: GAGVSQSPSNKVTEKGKDVELRCDPISGHTALYWYRQSLGQGLEFLIYFQGNSAPDKSGLPSDRFSAERTGGSVSTLTIQRTQQEDSAVYLCASSRRAGQVTDTEAFFGQGTRLTVV.

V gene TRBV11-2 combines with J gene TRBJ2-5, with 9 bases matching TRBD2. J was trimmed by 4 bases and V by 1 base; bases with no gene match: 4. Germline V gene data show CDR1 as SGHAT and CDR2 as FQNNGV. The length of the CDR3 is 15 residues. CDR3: CASSLGGRAGETQYF. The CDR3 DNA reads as TGTGCCAGCAGCTTAGGCGGGAGGGCCGGAGAGACCCAGTACTTC.

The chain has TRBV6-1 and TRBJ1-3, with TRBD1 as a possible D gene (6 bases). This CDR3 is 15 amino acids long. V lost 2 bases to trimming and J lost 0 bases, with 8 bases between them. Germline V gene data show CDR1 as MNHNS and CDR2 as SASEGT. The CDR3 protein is CASSETGPSGNTIYF. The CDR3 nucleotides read TGTGCCAGCAGTGAAACAGGGCCCTCTGGAAACACCATATATTTT.

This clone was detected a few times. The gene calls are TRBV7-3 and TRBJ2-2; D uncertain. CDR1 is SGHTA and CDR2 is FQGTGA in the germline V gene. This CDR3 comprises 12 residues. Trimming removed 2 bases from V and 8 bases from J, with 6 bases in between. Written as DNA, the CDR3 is TGTGCCAGCAGCTTATACGGTGGGGAGCTGTTTTTT. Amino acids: CASSLYGGELFF.

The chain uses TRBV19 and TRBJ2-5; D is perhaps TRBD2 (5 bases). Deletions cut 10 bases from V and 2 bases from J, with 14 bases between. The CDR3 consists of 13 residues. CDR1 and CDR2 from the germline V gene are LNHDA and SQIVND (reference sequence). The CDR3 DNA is TGTGCCACCAATGGACGCGGGCAAGAGACCCAGTACTTC. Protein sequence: CATNGRGQETQYF. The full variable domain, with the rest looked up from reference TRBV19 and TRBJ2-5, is DGGITQSPKYLFRKEGQNVTLSCEQNLNHDAMYWYRQDPGQGLRLIYYSQIVNDFQKGDIAEGYSVSREKKESFPLTVTSAQKNPTAFYLCATNGRGQETQYFGPGTRLLVL.

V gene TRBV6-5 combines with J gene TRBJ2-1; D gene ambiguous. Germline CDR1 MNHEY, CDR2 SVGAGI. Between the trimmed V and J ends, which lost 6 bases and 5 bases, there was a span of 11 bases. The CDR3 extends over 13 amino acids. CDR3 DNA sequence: TGTGCCAGCAGCGAGATACGAAACAATGAGCAGTTCTTC. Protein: CASSEIRNNEQFF.

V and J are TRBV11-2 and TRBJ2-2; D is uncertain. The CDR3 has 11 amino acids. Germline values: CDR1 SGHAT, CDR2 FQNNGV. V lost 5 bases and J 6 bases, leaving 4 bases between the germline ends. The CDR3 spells CASSPPGELFF. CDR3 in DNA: TGTGCCAGCAGCCCACCCGGGGAGCTGTTTTTT.

CDR3 in amino acids: CASSRSSQRNQPQHF. In DNA, the CDR3 is TGTGCCAGCAGTCGATCCTCCCAGAGGAATCAGCCCCAGCATTTT. The rearrangement links TRBV27 to TRBJ1-5; no firm D call. Trimming cost V 5 bases and J 4 bases, with 15 bases left between them. The length of the CDR3 is 15 residues. CDR1 MNHEY and CDR2 SMNVEV come from the germline V gene (reference sequence).

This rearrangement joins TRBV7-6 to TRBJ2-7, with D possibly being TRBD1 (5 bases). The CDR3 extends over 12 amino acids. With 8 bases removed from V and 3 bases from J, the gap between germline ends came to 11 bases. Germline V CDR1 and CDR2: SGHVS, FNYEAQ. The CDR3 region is CASAAGNYEQYF. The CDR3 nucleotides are TGTGCCAGCGCGGCAGGGAACTACGAGCAGTACTTC.

The CDR3 DNA is TGCGCCAGCAGCTTGATTGTGGGGACCCGAGGGGCTTTCTTT. This sequence encodes CASSLIVGTRGAFF. This rearrangement joins TRBV5-1 to TRBJ1-1; possible D gene TRBD1, 5 bases. CDR3 length equals 14 residues. In germline, CDR1 is SGHRS, CDR2 YFSETQ. V was clipped by 1 base and J by 11 bases, with 18 bases between them.

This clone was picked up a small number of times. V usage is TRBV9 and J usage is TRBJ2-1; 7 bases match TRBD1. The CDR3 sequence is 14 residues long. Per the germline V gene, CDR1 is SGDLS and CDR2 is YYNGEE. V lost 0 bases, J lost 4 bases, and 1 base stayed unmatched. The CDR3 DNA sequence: TGTGCCAGCAGCGTAGAGGGACAGTACAATGAGCAGTTCTTC. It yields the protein CASSVEGQYNEQFF.

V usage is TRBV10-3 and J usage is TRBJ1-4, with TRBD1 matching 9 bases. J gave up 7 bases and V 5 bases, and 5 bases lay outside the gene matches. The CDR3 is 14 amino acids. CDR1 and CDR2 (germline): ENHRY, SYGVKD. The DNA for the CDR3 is TGTGCCATCAGTACCGGGACAGGGATTGAAAAACTGTTTTTT. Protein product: CAISTGTGIEKLFF.

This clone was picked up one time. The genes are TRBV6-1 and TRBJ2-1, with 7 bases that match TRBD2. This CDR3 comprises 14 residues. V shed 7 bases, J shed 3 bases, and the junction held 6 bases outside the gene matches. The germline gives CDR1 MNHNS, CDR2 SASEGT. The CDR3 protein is CASMFAGVYNEQFF. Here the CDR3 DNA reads TGTGCCAGCATGTTCGCGGGAGTCTACAATGAGCAGTTCTTC.

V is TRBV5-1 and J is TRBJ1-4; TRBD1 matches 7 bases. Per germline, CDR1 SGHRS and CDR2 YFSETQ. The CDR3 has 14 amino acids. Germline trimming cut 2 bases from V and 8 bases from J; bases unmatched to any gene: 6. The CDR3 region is CASSFTGDWEKLFF. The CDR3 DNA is TGCGCCAGCAGCTTTACAGGGGATTGGGAAAAACTGTTTTTT. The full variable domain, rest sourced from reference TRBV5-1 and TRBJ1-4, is KAGVTQTPRYLIKTRGQQVTLSCSPISGHRSVSWYQQTPGQGLQFLFEYFSETQRNKGNFPGRFSGRQFSNSRSEMNVSTLELGDSALYLCASSFTGDWEKLFFGSGTQLSVL.

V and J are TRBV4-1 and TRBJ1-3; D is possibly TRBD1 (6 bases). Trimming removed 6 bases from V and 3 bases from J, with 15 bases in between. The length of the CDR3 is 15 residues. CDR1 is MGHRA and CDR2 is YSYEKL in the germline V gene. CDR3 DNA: TGCGCCAGCAGTCTGGACAGATTCGGTGGAAACACCATATATTTT. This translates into CASSLDRFGGNTIYF.